The clone carrying this T cell receptor beta chain appeared once. Authors' analysis steps: It was from reference gene primer amplification that nucleated cell counts were estimated. Some clones are missing from TCRdb's copy, which holds only in-frame ones; the method was immunoSEQ multiplex PCR. For V, J and clone size, that table is used; D and trimming come from the DNA. In the table there are some 130,000 clones, around 80% of which are singletons. The record originates from a study of blood T cell repertoires in COVID-19. Background on the study: Donors in the United States, Italy and Spain gave samples during acute or convalescent COVID-19. Nucleic acid was either cDNA or gDNA, and it came from T cells, B-cell-depleted T cells, or PBMCs.

Germline CDR1 and CDR2: MDHEN and SYDVKM. The CDR3 runs to 15 residues. The V and J ends lost 2 bases and 2 bases respectively, with 12 bases between them. This clonotype was obtained from a man aged 55 to 70 with acute or convalescent COVID-19. Sample: peripheral blood. The V gene is TRBV28, the J gene TRBJ1-1; no clear D. CDR3 bases: TGTGCCAGCAGTTTAGGTCGTAGCCGAAACACTGAAGCTTTCTTT. Translated, it gives CASSLGRSRNTEAFF.